What follows is one TCR beta chain and its context. The antigen remains unidentified. This entry comes from a study of T cells in tuberculosis. Study-wide context: CD1B tetramers identified T cells specific for mycobacterial lipid GMM. Overall study findings and caveats: Smaller distances to GMM-specific TCRs suggested their expansion in active tuberculosis.

The method was immunoSEQ multiplex PCR; TCRdb's version includes in-frame clones alone and lacks a portion of them. The sample shows roughly 33,000 clones, 91% of them seen only once. V was trimmed by 4 bases and J by 5 bases, leaving 20 bases between them. The CDR3 consists of 16 residues. Germline V gene data show CDR1 as SGHKS and CDR2 as YYEKEE (reference sequence). On average about 100,000 T cells per donor were immunosequenced. This clonotype was sampled from a donor under 30 with latent tuberculosis or without tuberculosis infection. This chain uses TRBV5-5 with TRBJ2-3, with a possible D match to TRBD2 (5 bases). Sequenced material: PBMCs. CDR3 region: CASSLLARLFGDTQYF. CDR3 nucleotide sequence: TGTGCCAGCAGCCTCCTTGCGCGACTATTCGGAGATACGCAGTATTTT.